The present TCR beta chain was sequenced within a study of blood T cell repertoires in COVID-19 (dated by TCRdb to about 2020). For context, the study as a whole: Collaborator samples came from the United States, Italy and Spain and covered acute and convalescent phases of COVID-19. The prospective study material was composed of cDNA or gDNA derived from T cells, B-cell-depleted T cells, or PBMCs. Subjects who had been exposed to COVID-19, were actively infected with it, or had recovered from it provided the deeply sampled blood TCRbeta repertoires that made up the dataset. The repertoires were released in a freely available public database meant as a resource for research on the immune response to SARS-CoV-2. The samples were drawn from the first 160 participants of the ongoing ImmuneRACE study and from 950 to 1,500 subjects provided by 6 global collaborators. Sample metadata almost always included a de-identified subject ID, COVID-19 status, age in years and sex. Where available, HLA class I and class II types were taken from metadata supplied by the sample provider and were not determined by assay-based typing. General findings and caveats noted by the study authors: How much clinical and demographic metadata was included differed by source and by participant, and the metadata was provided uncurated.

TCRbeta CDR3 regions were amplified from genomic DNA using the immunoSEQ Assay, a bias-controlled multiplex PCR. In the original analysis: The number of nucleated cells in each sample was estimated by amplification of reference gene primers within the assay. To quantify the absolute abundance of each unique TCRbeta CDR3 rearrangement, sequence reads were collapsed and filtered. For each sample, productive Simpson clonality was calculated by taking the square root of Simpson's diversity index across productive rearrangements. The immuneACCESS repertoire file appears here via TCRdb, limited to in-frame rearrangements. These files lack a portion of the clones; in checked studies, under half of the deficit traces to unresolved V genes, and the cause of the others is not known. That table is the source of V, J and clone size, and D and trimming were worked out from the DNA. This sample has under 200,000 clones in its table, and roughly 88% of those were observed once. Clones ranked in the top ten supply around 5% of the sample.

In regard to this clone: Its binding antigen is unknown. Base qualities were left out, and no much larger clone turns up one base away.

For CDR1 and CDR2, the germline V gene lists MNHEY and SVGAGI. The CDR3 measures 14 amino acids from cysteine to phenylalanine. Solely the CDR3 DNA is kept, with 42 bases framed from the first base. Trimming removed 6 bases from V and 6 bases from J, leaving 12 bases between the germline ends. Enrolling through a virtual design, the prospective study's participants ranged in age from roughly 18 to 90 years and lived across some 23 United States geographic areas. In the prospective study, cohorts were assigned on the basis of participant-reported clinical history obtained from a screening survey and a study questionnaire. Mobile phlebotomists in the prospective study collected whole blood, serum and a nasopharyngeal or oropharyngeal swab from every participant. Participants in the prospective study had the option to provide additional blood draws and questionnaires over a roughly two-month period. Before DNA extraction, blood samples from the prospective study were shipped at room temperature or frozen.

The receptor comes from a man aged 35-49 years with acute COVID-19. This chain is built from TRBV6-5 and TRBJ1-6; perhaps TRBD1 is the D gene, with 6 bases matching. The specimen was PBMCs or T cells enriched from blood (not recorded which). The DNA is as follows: TGTGCCAGCAGCACCCAGGGGCGTAATTCACCCCTCCACTTT. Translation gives CASSTQGRNSPLHF.